This TCR beta chain was sequenced during a study of T cell clonotyping in hematopoietic cell transplantation. Sequencing used immunoSEQ multiplex PCR; TCRdb keeps in-frame clones, though not all of them. The sample has 800 or so clones, 45% to 60% seen once. V lost 4 bases to trimming and J lost 0 bases, with 15 bases between them. In germline, CDR1 is MDHEN, CDR2 SYDVKM. The length of the CDR3 is 16 residues. This clone showed up just a few times. Documented time point: recipient sample about 28 days before transplant, after cytoreduction. Sequenced material: peripheral blood mononuclear cells, taken before stem cell transplant. This sequence joins TRBV28 and TRBJ1-1; a weak D match, TRBD1 (6 bases). The clonotype was recovered from a man aged 50 to 59 with myelofibrosis. Some clones in this sample may be carry-over from other donors' samples. The CDR3 DNA sequence: TGTGCCAGCAGTTCCCACTCCTGGACAGTGAACACTGAAGCTTTCTTT. Protein product: CASSSHSWTVNTEAFF.